This T cell receptor beta chain was profiled in a study of T-cell memory formation after mild COVID-19. TCRdb called the 5' RACE reads again in MiXCR, with one record for every CDR3 protein. The repertoire holds approximately 490,000 distinct CDR3 sequences, with about a fifth as singletons. Study-wide points: Within pre-infection memory, some responding clones were found, suggesting cross-reactive memory joined. CD4/CD8 balance characterized clones contracting day 15 to 85, and CD4+ skew characterized later expanders. The SARS-CoV-2 specificity of second-wave clones reaching peak at day 37 remained unverified. Clones that contracted clustered mainly in CM and EM if CD4+ and in EMRA if CD8+.

V lost 2 bases and J 7 bases, leaving 8 bases between the germline ends. Germline CDR1 reads ENHRY; CDR2 reads SYGVKD. The CDR3 covers 13 residues. This clonotype was observed a handful of times. As yet, its antigen is unknown. Sequencing was performed on PBMCs or a T cell subset sorted from them (not recorded which). This rearrangement joins TRBV10-3 to TRBJ1-4, with D maybe TRBD1 (5 bases). The sequence came from an adult woman who had mild COVID-19 (a few samples of this study predate the infection). Cell type and time point are not known. CDR3 sequence: CAISEGQGEKLFF. For the CDR3, the DNA is TGTGCCATCAGTGAGGGGCAGGGTGAAAAACTGTTTTTT.